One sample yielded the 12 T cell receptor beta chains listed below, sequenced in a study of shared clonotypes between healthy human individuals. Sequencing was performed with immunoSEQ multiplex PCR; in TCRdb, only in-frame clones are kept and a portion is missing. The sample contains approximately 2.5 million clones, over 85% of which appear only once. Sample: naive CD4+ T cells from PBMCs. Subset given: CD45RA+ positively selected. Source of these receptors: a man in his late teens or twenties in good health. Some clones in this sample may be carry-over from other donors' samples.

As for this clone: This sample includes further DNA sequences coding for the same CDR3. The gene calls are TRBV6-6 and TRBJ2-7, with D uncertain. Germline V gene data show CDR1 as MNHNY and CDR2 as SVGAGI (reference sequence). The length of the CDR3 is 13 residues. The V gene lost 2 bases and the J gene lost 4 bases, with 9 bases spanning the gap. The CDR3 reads CASSYVGGYEQYF. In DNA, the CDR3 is TGTGCCAGCAGTTACGTTGGCGGATACGAGCAGTACTTC.

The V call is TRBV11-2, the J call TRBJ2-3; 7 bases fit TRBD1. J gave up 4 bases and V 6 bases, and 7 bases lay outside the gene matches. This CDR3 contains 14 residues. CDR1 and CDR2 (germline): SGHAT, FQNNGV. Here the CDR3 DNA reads TGTGCCAGCAGTTGGACCGGGACAGCAGATACGCAGTATTTT. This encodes CASSWTGTADTQYF.

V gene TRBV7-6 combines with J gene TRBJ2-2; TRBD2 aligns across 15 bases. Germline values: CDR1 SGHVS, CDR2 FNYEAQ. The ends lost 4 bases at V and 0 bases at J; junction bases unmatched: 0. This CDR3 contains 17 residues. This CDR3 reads CASSWTSGRANTGELFF. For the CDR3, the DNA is TGTGCCAGCAGCTGGACTAGCGGGAGGGCGAACACCGGGGAGCTGTTTTTT.

In nucleotides, the CDR3 is TGTGCCAGTAGTCGTCCGGGACAGGGGGCCCTGTCAAACACCGGGGAGCTGTTTTTT. This codes for CASSRPGQGALSNTGELFF. The chain couples TRBV19 to TRBJ2-2; 12 bases fit TRBD1. CDR1 and CDR2 from the germline V gene are LNHDA and SQIVND (reference sequence). V was pared by 5 bases and J by 2 bases, with 12 bases of the junction left unmatched. The CDR3 consists of 19 residues. The full variable domain, in which reference TRBV19 and TRBJ2-2 provide the parts outside the CDR3, is DGGITQSPKYLFRKEGQNVTLSCEQNLNHDAMYWYRQDPGQGLRLIYYSQIVNDFQKGDIAEGYSVSREKKESFPLTVTSAQKNPTAFYLCASSRPGQGALSNTGELFFGEGSRLTVL.

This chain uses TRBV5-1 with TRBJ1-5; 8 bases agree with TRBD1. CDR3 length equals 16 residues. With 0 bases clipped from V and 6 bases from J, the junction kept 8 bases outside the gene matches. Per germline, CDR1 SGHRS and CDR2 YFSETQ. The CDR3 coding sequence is TGCGCCAGCAGCTTGGTACCCGGGACAGGCAGTCAGCCCCAGCATTTT. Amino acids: CASSLVPGTGSQPQHF.

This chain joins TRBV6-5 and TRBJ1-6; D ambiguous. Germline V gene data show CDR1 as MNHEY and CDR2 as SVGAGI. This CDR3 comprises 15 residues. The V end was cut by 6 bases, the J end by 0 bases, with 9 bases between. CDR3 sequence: CASRGASSYNSPLHF. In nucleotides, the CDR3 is TGTGCCAGCAGGGGAGCGAGCTCCTATAATTCACCCCTCCACTTT.

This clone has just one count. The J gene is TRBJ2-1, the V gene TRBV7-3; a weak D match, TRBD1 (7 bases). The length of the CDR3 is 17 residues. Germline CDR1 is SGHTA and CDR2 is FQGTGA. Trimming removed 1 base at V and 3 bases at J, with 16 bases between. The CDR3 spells CASSLKRGTADYNEQFF. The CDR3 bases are TGTGCCAGCAGCTTAAAACGCGGGACAGCTGACTACAATGAGCAGTTCTTC.

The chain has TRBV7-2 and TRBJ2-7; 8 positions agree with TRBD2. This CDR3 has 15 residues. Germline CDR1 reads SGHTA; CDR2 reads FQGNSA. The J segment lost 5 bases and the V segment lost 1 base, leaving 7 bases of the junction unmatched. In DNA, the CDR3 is TGTGCCAGCAGCTTAGGAGTAGCGGGATCGGACGAGCAGTACTTC. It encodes CASSLGVAGSDEQYF. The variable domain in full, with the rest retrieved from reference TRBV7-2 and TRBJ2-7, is GAGVSQSPSNKVTEKGKDVELRCDPISGHTALYWYRQSLGQGLEFLIYFQGNSAPDKSGLPSDRFSAERTGGSVSTLTIQRTQQEDSAVYLCASSLGVAGSDEQYFGPGTRLTVT.

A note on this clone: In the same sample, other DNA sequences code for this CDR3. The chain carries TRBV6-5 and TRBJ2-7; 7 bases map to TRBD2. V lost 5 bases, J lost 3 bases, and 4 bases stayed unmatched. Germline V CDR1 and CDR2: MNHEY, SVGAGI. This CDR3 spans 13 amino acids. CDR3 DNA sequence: TGTGCCAGCAGTCCTCCGGGGGGCTACGAGCAGTACTTC. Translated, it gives CASSPPGGYEQYF.

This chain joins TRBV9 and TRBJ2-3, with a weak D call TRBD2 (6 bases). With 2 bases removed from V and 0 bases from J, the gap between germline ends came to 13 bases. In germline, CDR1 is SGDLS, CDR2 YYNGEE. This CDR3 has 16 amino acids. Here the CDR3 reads CASSVLGGGSTDTQYF. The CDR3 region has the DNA TGTGCCAGCAGCGTTTTGGGAGGCGGGAGCACAGATACGCAGTATTTT. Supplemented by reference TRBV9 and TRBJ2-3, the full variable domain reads DSGVTQTPKHLITATGQRVTLRCSPRSGDLSVYWYQQSLDQGLQFLIQYYNGEERAKGNILERFSAQQFPDLHSELNLSSLELGDSALYFCASSVLGGGSTDTQYFGPGTRLTVL.

CDR3 amino acids: CAWSVTSTDEQYF. The CDR3 coding sequence is TGTGCCTGGAGTGTAACTAGCACCGACGAGCAGTACTTC. The chain links TRBV30 to TRBJ2-7; tentative D call: TRBD2 (6 bases). Germline V gives CDR1 GTSNPN, CDR2 SVGIG (reference sequence). The CDR3 is made up of 13 amino acids. The V end was cut by 0 bases, the J end by 5 bases, with 11 bases between.

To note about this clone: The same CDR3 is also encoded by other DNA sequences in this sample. The CDR3 DNA follows: TGCGCCAGCAGCTTGGGGCCAGGGAGGGGCCGCGAGACCCAGTACTTC. This codes for CASSLGPGRGRETQYF. This sequence joins TRBV5-1 and TRBJ2-5; 7 bases map to TRBD2. The CDR3 totals 16 residues. Germline CDR1 and CDR2: SGHRS and YFSETQ. The junction had 10 bases not matched to a gene; V was cut back by 0 bases and J by 5 bases.